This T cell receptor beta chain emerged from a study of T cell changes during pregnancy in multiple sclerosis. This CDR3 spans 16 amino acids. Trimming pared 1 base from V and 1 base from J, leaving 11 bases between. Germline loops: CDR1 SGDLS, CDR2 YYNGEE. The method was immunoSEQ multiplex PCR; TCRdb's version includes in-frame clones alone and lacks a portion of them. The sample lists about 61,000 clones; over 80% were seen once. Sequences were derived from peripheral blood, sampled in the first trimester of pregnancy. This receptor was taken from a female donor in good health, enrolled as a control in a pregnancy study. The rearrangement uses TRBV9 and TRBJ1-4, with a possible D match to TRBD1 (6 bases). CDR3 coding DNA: TGTGCCAGCAGCGTATCAACAGGGAGAACTAATGAAAAACTGTTTTTT. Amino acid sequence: CASSVSTGRTNEKLFF.